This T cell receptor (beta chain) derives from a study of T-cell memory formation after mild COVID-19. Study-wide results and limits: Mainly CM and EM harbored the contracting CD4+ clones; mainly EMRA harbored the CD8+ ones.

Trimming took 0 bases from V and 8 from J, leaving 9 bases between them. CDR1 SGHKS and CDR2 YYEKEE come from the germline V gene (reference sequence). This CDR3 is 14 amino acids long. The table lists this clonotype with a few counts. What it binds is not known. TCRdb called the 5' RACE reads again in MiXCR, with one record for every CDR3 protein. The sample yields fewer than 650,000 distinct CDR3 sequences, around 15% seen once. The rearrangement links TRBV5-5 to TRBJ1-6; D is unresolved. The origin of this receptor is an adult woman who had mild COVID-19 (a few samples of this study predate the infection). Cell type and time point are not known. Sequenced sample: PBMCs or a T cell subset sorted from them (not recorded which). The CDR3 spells CASSLGQEYSPLHF. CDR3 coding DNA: TGTGCCAGCAGCTTGGGCCAGGAGTATTCACCCCTCCACTTT.